In its sample, the clone carrying this T cell receptor (beta chain) was seen a few times. The antigen is unknown. The CDR3 sequence is 14 residues long. V was pared by 4 bases and J by 5 bases, with 7 bases of the junction left unmatched. The V gene's germline CDR1 is SEHNR and CDR2 FQNEAQ (reference sequence). The sample originates from a study of T-cell reconstitution after alpha-beta-depleted transplantation in children. Preparing the TCRbeta library involved the use of unique molecular identifiers. TCRdb itself ran the PCR reads through MiXCR, one entry per CDR3 protein. The repertoire holds about 290,000 distinct CDR3 sequences, with about 7.3% as singletons. Points from the study as a whole: Several hundred expanded graft clones reportedly were the source of alpha-beta T cells about two months after transplant. Hyperexpanded clones declined; after one year, newly produced T cells mostly supplied diversity.

Sequencing was performed on peripheral blood, taken 360 days after TCRalphabeta/CD19-depleted stem cell transplant. The chain joins TRBV7-9 to TRBJ1-1, with TRBD1 matching over 7 bases. The sequence was obtained from a female patient younger than 10 who had a stem cell transplant for Fanconi anemia, so the T cells may come from the graft donor. The CDR3 sequence is CASSSPTGRTEAFF. The CDR3 DNA reads TGTGCCAGCAGCTCACCGACAGGGCGAACTGAAGCTTTCTTT.